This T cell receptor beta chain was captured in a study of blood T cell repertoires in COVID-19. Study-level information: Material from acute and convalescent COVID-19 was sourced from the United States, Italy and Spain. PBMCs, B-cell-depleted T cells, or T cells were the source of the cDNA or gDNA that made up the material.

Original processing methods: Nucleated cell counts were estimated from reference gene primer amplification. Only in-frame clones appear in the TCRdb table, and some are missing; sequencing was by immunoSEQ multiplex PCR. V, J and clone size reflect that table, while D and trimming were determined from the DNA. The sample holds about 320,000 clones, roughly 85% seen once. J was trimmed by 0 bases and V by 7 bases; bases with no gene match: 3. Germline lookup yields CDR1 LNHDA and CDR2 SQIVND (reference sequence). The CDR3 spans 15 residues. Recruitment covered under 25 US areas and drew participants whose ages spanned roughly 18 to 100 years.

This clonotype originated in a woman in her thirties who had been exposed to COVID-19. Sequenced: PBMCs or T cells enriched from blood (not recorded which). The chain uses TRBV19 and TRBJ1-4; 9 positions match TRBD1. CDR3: CASTDRGSTNEKLFF. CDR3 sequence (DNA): TGTGCCAGTACGGACAGGGGTTCAACTAATGAAAAACTGTTTTTT.